What follows describes a single T cell receptor (beta chain). Unmatched junction bases numbered 3, after V lost 4 bases and J lost 4 bases. This CDR3 is 16 amino acids long. Looked up from germline, CDR1 is SGHRS and CDR2 is YFSETQ. Repertoires were generated with immunoSEQ multiplex PCR, while TCRdb's copy carries only in-frame clones and drops some. The table includes fewer than 100,000 clones, 85% to 95% detected once. This record comes from a study of Tregs in tolerant kidney transplant recipients. Study-level information: Mixed chimerism was transient after nonmyeloablative marrow transplants from related graft donors.

The TCR comes from a human donor who received a combined kidney and bone marrow transplant. The rearrangement links TRBV5-1 to TRBJ2-3; 16 bases map to TRBD2. Sequencing used Tregs from blood, obtained before the transplant. The CDR3 region is CASSPGTSGGADTQYF. As DNA, the CDR3 is TGCGCCAGCAGCCCGGGGACTAGCGGGGGGGCAGATACGCAGTATTTT.